This T cell receptor (beta chain) is from a study of cytomegalovirus exposure and HLA in healthy donors. Using immunoSEQ multiplex PCR, the repertoire was profiled, and TCRdb retains in-frame clones only, with some absent. The repertoire holds 150,000 or so clones, with about 88% as singletons. The CDR3 totals 15 residues. In germline, CDR1 is MNHEY, CDR2 SMNVEV (reference sequence). The J segment lost 0 bases and the V segment lost 6 bases, leaving 7 bases of the junction unmatched. This TCR came from a man younger than 35 in good health and CMV-seropositive. Sequencing was done on a sample of PBMCs. The chain is built from TRBV27 and TRBJ2-7, with 8 bases matching TRBD1. Here the CDR3 reads CASRTGGQSSYEQYF. CDR3 sequence (DNA): TGTGCCAGCAGAACAGGGGGGCAGAGCTCCTACGAGCAGTACTTC.